Below are 20 T cell receptor beta chains sequenced from a single sample in a study of T cell repertoires in cytomegalovirus infection. TCRdb called the reads again in MiXCR, with one record for every CDR3 protein. The sample contains around 630,000 distinct CDR3 sequences, 20% to 25% of which appear only once. The sample taken for sequencing was CD8+ T cells from PBMCs. These receptors originate from a human donor in good health (CMV status not recorded). Some clones in this sample may be carry-over from other donors' samples.

The chain uses TRBV7-2 and TRBJ2-7; D unclear. CDR1 is SGHTA and CDR2 is FQGNSA in the germline V gene. V was shortened by 6 bases and J by 5 bases, with 17 bases between the two germline ends. CDR3 length equals 14 residues. In DNA, the CDR3 is TGTGCCAGCAGTTATCCTCGCGACTGGGACGAGCAGTACTTC. Its protein is CASSYPRDWDEQYF.

The CDR3: CASSGPGLAGGFNEQFF. The CDR3 DNA reads as TGTGCCAGTAGTGGGCCCGGACTAGCGGGGGGCTTCAATGAGCAGTTCTTC. This chain uses TRBV19 with TRBJ2-1; 14 bases map to TRBD2. The V segment lost 5 bases and the J segment 6 bases; nucleotides outside the gene matches: 9. Germline V CDR1 and CDR2: LNHDA, SQIVND (reference sequence). This CDR3 spans 17 amino acids.

This rearrangement joins TRBV9 to TRBJ1-2, with TRBD1 as a possible D gene (6 bases). The CDR3 length is 12 residues. V dropped 5 bases and J dropped 8 bases, with 13 bases sitting between them. Germline values: CDR1 SGDLS, CDR2 YYNGEE. The DNA of the CDR3 is TGTGCCAGCAGGACTCGGGGGCGCGGCTACACCTTC. It codes for CASRTRGRGYTF. Using reference TRBV9 and TRBJ1-2 for the parts outside the CDR3, the full variable domain is DSGVTQTPKHLITATGQRVTLRCSPRSGDLSVYWYQQSLDQGLQFLIQYYNGEERAKGNILERFSAQQFPDLHSELNLSSLELGDSALYFCASRTRGRGYTFGSGTRLTVV.

The rearrangement joins TRBV5-6 to TRBJ2-1, with D possibly called TRBD1 or TRBD2 (7 bases each). The germline V gene has CDR1 SGHDT and CDR2 YYEEEE. The CDR3 is 17 residues long. Trimming took off 4 bases at V and 0 bases at J, with 17 bases between the two ends. CDR3 in DNA: TGTGCCAGCAGCCCAGGGGGGGCACCGAGCTCCTACAATGAGCAGTTCTTC. It codes for CASSPGGAPSSYNEQFF.

This clonotype showed up just a few times. This chain uses TRBV2 with TRBJ1-1; a possible D gene is TRBD1 (6 bases). The CDR3 has 13 residues. V lost 8 bases and J lost 4, with 14 bases in between. Germline V lookup: CDR1 SNHLY, CDR2 FYNNEI. The chain's CDR3 is CASPGGLVTEAFF. The CDR3 nucleotides read TGTGCCAGCCCTGGGGGGCTGGTCACTGAAGCTTTCTTT. The full variable domain, rest sourced from reference TRBV2 and TRBJ1-1, is EPEVTQTPSHQVTQMGQEVILRCVPISNHLYFYWYRQILGQKVEFLVSFYNNEISEKSEIFDDQFSVERPDGSNFTLKIRSTKLEDSAMYFCASPGGLVTEAFFGQGTRLTVV.

The chain recombines TRBV4-3 with TRBJ1-2, with 8 bases that match TRBD1. The junction had 15 bases not matched to a gene; V was cut back by 3 bases and J by 6 bases. CDR3 length: 17 residues. Germline values: CDR1 LGHNA, CDR2 YSLEER. CDR3 in amino acids: CASSHPYNSRGPDGYTF. In DNA, the CDR3 is TGCGCCAGCAGCCATCCATATAACTCCAGGGGGCCGGATGGCTACACCTTC.

Turning to this clonotype: Because it lacks the conserved phenylalanine or tryptophan at the end, this CDR3 is likely a read error. The chain recombines TRBV19 with TRBJ2-1, with a tentative D call TRBD1 (5 bases). CDR1 is LNHDA, CDR2 SQIVND, per germline (reference sequence). Trimming removed 4 bases from V and 3 bases from J, with 10 bases in between. The CDR3 extends over 14 amino acids. CDR3 DNA sequence: TGTGCCAGTAGTAAACAGGCTAACTACAATGAGCAGTTCTCC. Translating it yields CASSKQANYNEQFS.

Many counts were recorded for this clonotype. The V gene is TRBV7-2, the J gene TRBJ2-7; D gene uncertain. CDR3 length equals 14 residues. Germline V lookup: CDR1 SGHTA, CDR2 FQGNSA. V gave up 6 bases and J gave up 4 bases, with 16 bases separating them. The CDR3 protein is CASRSAFTVYEQYV. In nucleotides, the CDR3 is TGTGCCAGCAGGTCAGCCTTCACGGTTTACGAGCAGTACGTC.

This clonotype was found many times. The rearrangement links TRBV19 to TRBJ2-1; possibly TRBD1 for D (5 bases). Trimming stripped 6 bases from V and 5 bases from J, with 11 bases between. This CDR3 is 13 amino acids long. Germline V CDR1 and CDR2: LNHDA, SQIVND (reference sequence). The CDR3, as DNA: TGTGCCAGTAGGAGGACAAAGAACAATGAGCAGTTCTTC. Protein product: CASRRTKNNEQFF.

The table lists this clonotype with many counts. The rearrangement links TRBV12-3 or TRBV12-4 to TRBJ1-1; D is possibly TRBD1 (5 bases). V was shortened by 6 bases and J by 1 base, with 15 bases between the two germline ends. This CDR3 has 15 residues. The CDR3 DNA follows: TGTGCCAGCAGCCCCTGGGGGGGGTCGAACACTGAAGCTTTCTTT. Its translation is CASSPWGGSNTEAFF.

The gene calls are TRBV13 and TRBJ1-1, with D possibly TRBD1 on 5 matching bases. Germline V gene data show CDR1 as PRHDT and CDR2 as FYEKMQ (reference sequence). Trimming pared 7 bases from V and 3 bases from J, leaving 21 bases between. The CDR3 spans 16 residues. CDR3 nucleotide sequence: TGTGCCAGCATCCATAACGGTGGGGGGTTGTACACTGAAGCTTTCTTT. It encodes CASIHNGGGLYTEAFF.

This clonotype has more than one count but fewer than ten. The chain couples TRBV6-6 to TRBJ1-1; 7 bases are shared with TRBD1. The CDR3 is 14 residues long. The germline V gene has CDR1 MNHNY and CDR2 SVGAGI (reference sequence). J lost 3 bases, V lost 2 bases, and 3 bases had no gene match. The DNA for the CDR3 is TGTGCCAGCAGTTACAGGGGGCCGTACACTGAAGCTTTCTTT. It translates to CASSYRGPYTEAFF.

This chain joins TRBV24-1 and TRBJ2-5, with D possibly being TRBD2 (6 bases). Per germline, CDR1 KGHDR and CDR2 SFDVKD. V was clipped by 3 bases and J by 3 bases, with 19 bases between them. This CDR3 is built from 17 residues. The CDR3 DNA follows: TGTGCCACCAGTGATCCGCTACGGGGGTTCGCTAAAGAGACCCAGTACTTC. Protein sequence: CATSDPLRGFAKETQYF.

This clonotype has a count of ten or more. This chain uses TRBV7-6 with TRBJ2-1; no reliable D call. Trimming removed 4 bases at V and 5 bases at J, with 15 bases between. The CDR3 length is 15 residues. From germline, CDR1 is SGHVS and CDR2 FNYEAQ. The CDR3 DNA reads TGTGCCAGCAGCTCTGCTCCTCGGGCTGACAATGAGCAGTTCTTC. Amino acids: CASSSAPRADNEQFF.

There are many counts of this clonotype. The J gene is TRBJ2-7, the V gene TRBV7-2; D uncertain. This CDR3 has 14 residues. V was clipped by 3 bases and J by 5 bases, with 14 bases between them. CDR1 is SGHTA and CDR2 is FQGNSA in the germline V gene. The CDR3 nucleotides read TGTGCCAGCAGCTTCCCGTACGGGCTCGACGAGCAGTACTTC. It yields the protein CASSFPYGLDEQYF.

This clonotype came up a few times. This chain joins TRBV9 and TRBJ2-3; TRBD1 matches 7 bases. Germline V CDR1 and CDR2: SGDLS, YYNGEE. CDR3 length equals 16 residues. V lost 2 bases, J lost 2 bases, and 8 bases stayed unmatched. In nucleotides, the CDR3 is TGTGCCAGCAGCGTTAAACAGGGGTTTTCCACAGATACGCAGTATTTT. Its translation is CASSVKQGFSTDTQYF. Drawing the rest from reference TRBV9 and TRBJ2-3, the complete variable domain is DSGVTQTPKHLITATGQRVTLRCSPRSGDLSVYWYQQSLDQGLQFLIQYYNGEERAKGNILERFSAQQFPDLHSELNLSSLELGDSALYFCASSVKQGFSTDTQYFGPGTRLTVL.

This clonotype showed up just a few times. The chain employs TRBV14 and TRBJ2-1; D remains unclear. V lost 4 bases and J lost 10, with 11 bases in between. The CDR3 length is 12 residues. Germline values: CDR1 SGHDN, CDR2 FVKESK. The CDR3 DNA reads TGTGCCAGCAGCCCGGATCTAAGAGAGCAGTTCTTC. It is translated as CASSPDLREQFF.

This clonotype appeared many times. This rearrangement joins TRBV7-8 to TRBJ2-2; TRBD1 agrees at 7 bases. Per the germline V gene, CDR1 is SGHVS and CDR2 is FQNEAQ. This CDR3 comprises 15 residues. V lost 4 bases to trimming and J lost 3 bases; unmatched junction nucleotides: 5. The CDR3 bases are TGTGCCAGCAGCTCAGGGGGTTCGGACACCGGGGAGCTGTTTTTT. Its protein product is CASSSGGSDTGELFF.

This clonotype has ten or more counts. The rearrangement joins TRBV10-3 to TRBJ2-7; possibly TRBD1 for D (6 bases). The germline CDR1 and CDR2 sequences are ENHRY and SYGVKD. CDR3 length equals 14 residues. V was trimmed by 1 base and J by 6 bases, leaving 13 bases between them. The CDR3 loop reads CAISELQGRVEQYF. The CDR3 DNA is TGTGCCATCAGTGAGTTACAGGGTCGGGTCGAGCAGTACTTC.

This chain uses TRBV6-5 with TRBJ2-2; 9 bases line up with TRBD2. Germline CDR1 MNHEY, CDR2 SVGAGI. V gave up 4 bases and J gave up 7 bases; unmatched junction bases: 1. This CDR3 region has 13 residues. As DNA, the CDR3 is TGTGCCAGCAGTTCACTAGCGGGCGGGGAGCTGTTTTTT. This sequence encodes CASSSLAGGELFF.